The table lists the clone carrying this T cell receptor beta chain with a few counts. Its antigen is not known. These data belong to a study of cytomegalovirus exposure and HLA in healthy donors. As for the study in general: Of fewer than 450 genotyped donors, about 80% clustered with self-reported Caucasian donors.

After removal of 7 bases from V and 6 bases from J, the junction contained 4 bases not matched to a gene. Per germline, CDR1 WNHNN and CDR2 SYGVQD (reference sequence). The CDR3 sequence is 14 residues long. The PCR employed 60 Vbeta primers together with 13 Jbeta primers. TCRdb's copy holds only in-frame clones and misses some; the assay was immunoSEQ multiplex PCR. The sample contains 150,000 to 200,000 clones, 80% to 85% of which appear only once. The study's findings and limits: The study listed under 200 cytomegalovirus-associated TCR beta chains.

Sequences were obtained from PBMCs. The V and J genes are TRBV10-1 and TRBJ2-2; 11 bases agree with TRBD2. This TCR derives from a woman in her 50s in good health and CMV-seropositive. The CDR3 reads CASTSGGPSGELFF. The CDR3 coding sequence is TGCGCCAGCACTAGCGGGGGGCCGTCCGGGGAGCTGTTTTTT.